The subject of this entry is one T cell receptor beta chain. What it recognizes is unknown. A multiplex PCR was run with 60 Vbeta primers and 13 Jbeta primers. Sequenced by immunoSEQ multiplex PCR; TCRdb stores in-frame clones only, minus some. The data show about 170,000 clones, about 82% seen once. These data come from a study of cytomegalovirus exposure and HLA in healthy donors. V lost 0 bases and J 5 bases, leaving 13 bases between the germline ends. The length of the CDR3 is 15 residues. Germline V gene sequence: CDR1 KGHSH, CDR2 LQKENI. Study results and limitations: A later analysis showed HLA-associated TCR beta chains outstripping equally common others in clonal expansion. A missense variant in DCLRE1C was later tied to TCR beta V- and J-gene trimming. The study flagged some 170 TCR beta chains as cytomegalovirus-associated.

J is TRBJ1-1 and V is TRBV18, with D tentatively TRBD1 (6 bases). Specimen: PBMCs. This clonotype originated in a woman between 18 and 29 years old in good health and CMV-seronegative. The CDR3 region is CASSPPKGVGTEAFF. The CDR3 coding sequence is TGTGCCAGCTCACCACCGAAGGGGGTAGGAACTGAAGCTTTCTTT.